The 5 T cell receptor beta chains reported below all come from one sample, sequenced in a study of human T cells and chemical hapten exposure. Time point in this sample: patch test 3, about 24 weeks after DPC sensitization. Documented treatment: therapeutic diphenylcyclopropenone sensitization with weekly scalp DPC. TCRdb re-called the RACE reads through MiXCR, storing one row per CDR3 protein. The sample consists of some 170,000 distinct CDR3 sequences, about 27% of them appearing once. This material consisted of whole blood, taken in connection with sensitization to the hapten diphenylcyclopropenone (DPC). The receptors originated from a woman younger than 35 with alopecia areata. Some clones in this sample may be carry-over from other donors' samples.

This chain connects TRBV9 to TRBJ2-3; no clear D gene. Germline CDR1 is SGDLS and CDR2 is YYNGEE. Trimming stripped 0 bases from V and 6 bases from J, with 5 bases between. The CDR3 loop spans 12 amino acids. CDR3 DNA sequence: TGTGCCAGCAGCGTAGATGCGGATACGCAGTATTTT. It encodes CASSVDADTQYF. Looking up the rest from reference TRBV9 and TRBJ2-3 gives the full variable domain: DSGVTQTPKHLITATGQRVTLRCSPRSGDLSVYWYQQSLDQGLQFLIQYYNGEERAKGNILERFSAQQFPDLHSELNLSSLELGDSALYFCASSVDADTQYFGPGTRLTVL.

The V call is TRBV9, the J call TRBJ2-5; tentatively, D is TRBD1 (6 bases). CDR1 and CDR2 from the germline V gene are SGDLS and YYNGEE. The V gene lost 4 bases and the J gene lost 5 bases, with 18 bases spanning the gap. CDR3 length: 15 amino acids. The CDR3 here is CASSTTGYPPETQYF. CDR3 nucleotides: TGTGCCAGCAGCACAACAGGGTACCCTCCCGAGACCCAGTACTTC.

The chain joins TRBV14 to TRBJ2-7, with D perhaps given as TRBD1 or TRBD2 (5 bases each). CDR1 SGHDN and CDR2 FVKESK come from the germline V gene. This CDR3 is 15 amino acids long. The V end lost 4 bases, the J end lost 1 base, and 14 bases lay between the germline ends. The CDR3 spells CASSRSRDVSYEQYF. The CDR3 nucleotides are TGTGCCAGCAGCCGTAGCCGGGACGTTTCCTACGAGCAGTACTTC.

V and J are TRBV27 and TRBJ1-5, with D tentatively TRBD1 (6 bases). V gave up 1 base and J gave up 2 bases, with 9 bases separating them. The CDR3 is 15 residues long. Germline V CDR1 and CDR2: MNHEY, SMNVEV (reference sequence). The CDR3 DNA is TGTGCCAGCAGTTTATTCAGGGGTGGCAATCAGCCCCAGCATTTT. Translated: CASSLFRGGNQPQHF.

V usage is TRBV27 and J usage is TRBJ2-5; 10 nucleotides align to TRBD2. The CDR3 sequence is 15 residues long. The V gene's germline CDR1 is MNHEY and CDR2 SMNVEV (reference sequence). Trimming cost V 8 bases and J 2 bases; bases outside gene matches: 8. The CDR3 DNA sequence: TGTGCCAGCGGCACAGCGGGGGGGTGGCAAGAGACCCAGTACTTC. This codes for CASGTAGGWQETQYF.